This T cell receptor beta chain was sequenced for a study of T-cell reconstitution after alpha-beta-depleted transplantation in children. Unique molecular identifiers were incorporated into the prepared TCRbeta library. TCRdb ran MiXCR on the PCR reads and lists one entry per CDR3 protein. This sample has 640,000 or so distinct CDR3 sequences; around 16% occur once, and the top ten carry 1.1%. The germline CDR1 and CDR2 sequences are LGHNA and YSLEER. V lost 0 bases to trimming and J lost 3 bases; unmatched junction nucleotides: 6. The CDR3 covers 17 residues. This clonotype has just a few counts. The material was PBMCs from the stem cell graft donor, obtained from the stem cell graft. J is TRBJ2-2 and V is TRBV4-3; 8 bases align to TRBD1. This clonotype originated in a human donor who donated a stem cell graft to a child with acute myeloid leukemia. The CDR3 sequence is CASSQENRGAYTGELFF. The CDR3 region has the DNA TGCGCCAGCAGCCAAGAGAACAGGGGGGCCTACACCGGGGAGCTGTTTTTT.